This T cell receptor (beta chain) was sequenced during a study of vaccination effects on CD4 cells after COVID-19. On the study more broadly: Antigen-specific CD4+ T cells were expanded with viral peptide pools in the ViraFEST assay before sequencing. Vaccination of participants consisted of two doses of either the BNT162b2 or mRNA-1273 vaccine.

A roughly ten-day culture period preceded the isolation of CD4+ T cells. Having tested negative for nucleocapsid antibodies, the vaccine recipients showed no prior SARS-CoV-2 infection. The CDR3 loop spans 16 amino acids. Germline assignment: CDR1 MNHEY and CDR2 SVGEGT. The V end was cut by 4 bases, the J end by 7 bases, with 20 bases between. The data were produced by immunoSEQ multiplex PCR, yet TCRdb's version contains in-frame clones alone and is incomplete. The sample has 70,000 to 85,000 clones, around 77% seen once. This clone was counted between two and nine times. Its target is not known. The input for sequencing was CD4+ T cells from PBMCs cultured without peptide, taken before COVID-19 vaccination. The receptor comes from a human donor who received a COVID-19 vaccine. The genes are TRBV6-2 or TRBV6-3 and TRBJ1-5; TRBD1 is a possible D gene (5 bases). The CDR3 sequence: CASSFVRNGGGQPQHF. The CDR3 nucleotides read TGTGCCAGCAGTTTCGTGAGAAATGGGGGGGGACAGCCCCAGCATTTT.